The rows below give T cell receptor beta chains drawn from one sample of a study of OX40 agonist ivuxolimab in advanced cancers. Repertoires were generated with immunoSEQ multiplex PCR, while TCRdb's copy carries only in-frame clones and drops some. Counted here are some 21,000 clones, roughly 80% occurring once; the ten biggest clones make up 30% to 35%. This specimen consisted of CD4+ or CD8+ T cells sorted from blood, obtained in a trial of the OX40 agonist ivuxolimab. The receptors stem from an adult with an advanced solid tumor such as melanoma, head and neck, liver or kidney cancer. CDR3s leave out the opening cysteine and the closing phenylalanine or tryptophan. Each record gives: J gene, V gene, CDR3 protein.

>NA|TRBV29-1
SVEDRVTGASYEQY
>TRBJ1-5|TRBV27
ASSTGQSNQPQH
>TRBJ2-2|TRBV5-6
ASSTGGAGELF
>TRBJ2-7|TRBV25-1
ASSEHEQY
>TRBJ2-1|TRBV5-1
ASSLGTANEQF
>TRBJ1-2|TRBV5-1
ASSPWDSRTFNYGYT
>TRBJ2-1|TRBV5-7
ASSPRAGGNGEQF
>TRBJ2-7|TRBV28
ASSPRGTREQY
>TRBJ1-1|TRBV5-1
ASSVTQGPTEAF
>TRBJ1-1|TRBV9
ASSEGQGLNTEAF
>TRBJ2-7|TRBV7-9
ASSYGLAPYEQY
>TRBJ2-3|TRBV10-3
ATLSGRDGTDTQY
>TRBJ2-7|TRBV10-3
AISESNTVPYEQY
>TRBJ1-1|TRBV27
ASSFGSTTEAF
>TRBJ1-5|TRBV5-1
ASSLDGFQPQH
>TRBJ1-2|TRBV4-2
ASSQAGEPYGYT
>TRBJ1-1|TRBV7-3
ASSLGGHTEAF